This TCR beta chain was recovered during a study of T cell repertoires in cytomegalovirus infection. TCRdb re-analysed the reads in MiXCR, keeping a single row per CDR3 protein. Among around 490,000 distinct CDR3 sequences listed, about a quarter were seen once. The table lists this clonotype with a few counts. Losses at the gene ends were 4 bases for V and 3 bases for J; bases not matched to a gene: 15. Germline V gives CDR1 SGHAT, CDR2 FQNNGV. The CDR3 spans 18 residues. The chain uses TRBV11-2 and TRBJ2-3; 8 nucleotides line up with TRBD1. The TCR originated in a human donor in good health (CMV status not recorded). Some clones in this sample may be carry-over from other donors' samples. Material: PBMCs. The CDR3 bases are TGTGCCAGCAGCTCGCCCCACGGGACAGGCGGCCGAACAGATACGCAGTATTTT. This codes for CASSSPHGTGGRTDTQYF.